This TCR beta chain was profiled in a study of patients and donors after allogeneic stem cell transplantation. TCRdb used MiXCR to reprocess the RT-PCR reads, holding one entry per CDR3 protein. The table records about 210,000 distinct CDR3 sequences, more than 35% of them present only once. The sequenced sample was blood, either unsorted or a sorted T cell fraction (not recorded which). The TCR was taken from a human donor who was either an allogeneic HSCT recipient or a stem cell or donor lymphocyte infusion donor (not recorded which). It is not recorded whose cells these are; they may come from a transplant donor.

The CDR3 reads CAISVYTGARSGNTIYF. The CDR3 DNA follows: TGTGCCATCAGTGTTTACACAGGGGCTCGCTCTGGAAACACCATATATTTT. The chain uses TRBV10-3 and TRBJ1-3, with TRBD1 matching 7 bases. From germline, CDR1 is ENHRY and CDR2 SYGVKD. This CDR3 region has 17 residues. V lost 4 bases to trimming and J lost 0 bases; unmatched junction nucleotides: 9.